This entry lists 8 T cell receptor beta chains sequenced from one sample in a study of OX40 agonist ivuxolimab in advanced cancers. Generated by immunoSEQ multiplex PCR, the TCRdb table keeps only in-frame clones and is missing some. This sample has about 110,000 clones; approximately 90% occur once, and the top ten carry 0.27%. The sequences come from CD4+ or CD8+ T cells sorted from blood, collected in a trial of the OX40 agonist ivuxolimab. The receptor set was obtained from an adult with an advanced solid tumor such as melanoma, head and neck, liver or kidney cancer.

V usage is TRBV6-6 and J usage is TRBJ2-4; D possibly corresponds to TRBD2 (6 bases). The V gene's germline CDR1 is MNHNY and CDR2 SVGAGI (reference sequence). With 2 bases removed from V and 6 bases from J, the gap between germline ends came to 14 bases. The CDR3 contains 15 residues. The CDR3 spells CASSYARDSPNIQYF. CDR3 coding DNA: TGTGCCAGCAGTTACGCCCGGGACTCTCCAAACATTCAGTACTTC.

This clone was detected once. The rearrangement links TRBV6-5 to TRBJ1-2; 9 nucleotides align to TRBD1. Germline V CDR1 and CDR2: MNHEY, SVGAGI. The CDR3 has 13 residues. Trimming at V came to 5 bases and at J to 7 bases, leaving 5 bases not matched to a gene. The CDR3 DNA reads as TGTGCCAGCAGTCCGGGACAGGGTTTTGGCTACACCTTC. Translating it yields CASSPGQGFGYTF.

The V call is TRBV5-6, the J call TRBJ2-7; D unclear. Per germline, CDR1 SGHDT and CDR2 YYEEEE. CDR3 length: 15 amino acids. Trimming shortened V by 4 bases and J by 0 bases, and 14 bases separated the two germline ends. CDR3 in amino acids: CASSRNWPYSYEQYF. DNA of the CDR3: TGTGCCAGCAGCCGAAACTGGCCATACTCCTACGAGCAGTACTTC.

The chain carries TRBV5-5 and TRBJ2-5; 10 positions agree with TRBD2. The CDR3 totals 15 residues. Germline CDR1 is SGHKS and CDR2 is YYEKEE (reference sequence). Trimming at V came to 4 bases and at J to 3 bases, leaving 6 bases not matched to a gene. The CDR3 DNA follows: TGTGCCAGCAGCCCTGAAGGACTAGCGGAAGAGACCCAGTACTTC. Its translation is CASSPEGLAEETQYF.

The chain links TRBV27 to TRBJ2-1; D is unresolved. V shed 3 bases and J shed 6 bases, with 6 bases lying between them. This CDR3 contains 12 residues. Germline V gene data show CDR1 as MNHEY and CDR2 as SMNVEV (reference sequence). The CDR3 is CASSFWGNEQFF. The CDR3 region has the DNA TGTGCCAGCAGTTTTTGGGGCAATGAGCAGTTCTTC.

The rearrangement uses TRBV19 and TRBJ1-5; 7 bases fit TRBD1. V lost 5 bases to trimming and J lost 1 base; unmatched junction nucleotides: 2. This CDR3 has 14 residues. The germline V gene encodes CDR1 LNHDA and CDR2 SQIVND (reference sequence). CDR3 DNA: TGTGCCAGTAGTCTAGGGGGCAGCAATCAGCCCCAGCATTTT. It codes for CASSLGGSNQPQHF.

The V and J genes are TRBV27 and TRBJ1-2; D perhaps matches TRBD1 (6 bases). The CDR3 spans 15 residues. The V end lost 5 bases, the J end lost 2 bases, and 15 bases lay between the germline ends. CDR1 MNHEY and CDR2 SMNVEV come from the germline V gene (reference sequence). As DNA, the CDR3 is TGTGCCAGCAGTCAAGACTCCAGGGGAAACTATGGCTACACCTTC. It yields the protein CASSQDSRGNYGYTF.

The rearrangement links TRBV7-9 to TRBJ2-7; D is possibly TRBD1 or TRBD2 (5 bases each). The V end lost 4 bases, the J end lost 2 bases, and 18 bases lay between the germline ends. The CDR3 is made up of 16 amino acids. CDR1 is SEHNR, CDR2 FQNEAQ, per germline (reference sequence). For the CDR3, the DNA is TGTGCCAGCAGCTCACAAGGACCGGGACGGACCTACGAGCAGTACTTC. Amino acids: CASSSQGPGRTYEQYF.